This T cell receptor beta chain was recorded in a study of beta chain features in type 1 diabetes. This clone has a handful of counts. TCRB transcripts that were expressed got sequenced, as all of the isolated RNA had been reverse transcribed. Naive, central memory and regulatory T cell samples averaged around 3.9 million reads. Clones were sequenced by immunoSEQ multiplex PCR, and TCRdb holds only the in-frame ones, with some missing. The repertoire has around 500,000 clones, roughly an eighth of them found once; the top ten carry roughly 0.046%. Sequencing was performed on naive CD4+ T cells from blood. This clonotype was sampled from a woman under 30 in good health.

CDR3 DNA: TGCGCCAGCAGCCAAGTGGCGTCCGGGGACAGACAGTCGGATACGCAGTATTTT. Its translation is CASSQVASGDRQSDTQYF. The J gene is TRBJ2-3, the V gene TRBV4-3; 7 nucleotides agree with TRBD1. This CDR3 region has 18 residues. Germline values: CDR1 LGHNA, CDR2 YSLEER. The V gene end was trimmed by 1 base and the J gene end by 6 bases; junction bases not matched to a gene: 16.